These 22 T cell receptor beta chains were sequenced from one sample in a study of OX40 agonist ivuxolimab in advanced cancers. The assay was immunoSEQ multiplex PCR, and TCRdb's table has in-frame clones only and misses some. The sample holds about 84,000 clones, more than 80% seen once. The material was CD4+ or CD8+ T cells sorted from blood, obtained in a trial of the OX40 agonist ivuxolimab. The receptors originated from an adult with an advanced solid tumor such as melanoma, head and neck, liver or kidney cancer.

The chain has TRBV7-2 and TRBJ2-5; D assignment may be TRBD1 or TRBD2 (5 bases each). V lost 3 bases and J 1 base, leaving 9 bases between the germline ends. This CDR3 comprises 14 residues. Germline values: CDR1 SGHTA, CDR2 FQGNSA. CDR3 sequence: CASSFYGAQETQYF. The CDR3 DNA sequence: TGTGCCAGCAGCTTTTACGGGGCCCAAGAGACCCAGTACTTC.

This clone was detected a few times. The rearrangement links TRBV28 to TRBJ2-2, with D possibly TRBD1 on 6 matching bases. Germline V lookup: CDR1 MDHEN, CDR2 SYDVKM. Trimming took off 8 bases at V and 0 bases at J, with 31 bases between the two ends. This CDR3 has 21 residues. CDR3 sequence reads: CASFKSTTWTVRISNTGELFF. The CDR3 coding sequence is TGTGCCAGCTTCAAGTCGACCACCTGGACAGTTCGAATTTCGAACACCGGGGAGCTGTTTTTT.

The chain combines TRBV5-1 with TRBJ2-3; 13 nucleotides match TRBD2. The germline V gene has CDR1 SGHRS and CDR2 YFSETQ. The V and J ends lost 4 bases and 3 bases, in that order; junction bases with no gene match: 2. The length of the CDR3 is 15 residues. The CDR3 here is CASSRTSGGTDTQYF. DNA of the CDR3: TGCGCCAGCAGCCGGACTAGCGGGGGTACAGATACGCAGTATTTT.

The chain is built from TRBV9 and TRBJ1-6; D may be TRBD1 (5 bases). Germline V gene data show CDR1 as SGDLS and CDR2 as YYNGEE. The V gene lost 3 bases and the J gene lost 0 bases, with 10 bases spanning the gap. This CDR3 has 16 amino acids. The CDR3 bases are TGTGCCAGCAGCGCCGACAGTGGCTCCTATAATTCACCCCTCCACTTT. The encoded protein is CASSADSGSYNSPLHF.

This chain links TRBV7-8 with TRBJ1-5, with D possibly matching TRBD1 (6 bases). V shed 8 bases and J shed 4 bases, with 27 bases lying between them. The CDR3 loop spans 18 amino acids. Germline CDR1 SGHVS, CDR2 FQNEAQ. This chain's CDR3 is CASGKDSPLFNSNQPQHF. CDR3 sequence (DNA): TGTGCCAGCGGGAAGGACAGTCCACTGTTCAATTCGAATCAGCCCCAGCATTTT. Using reference TRBV7-8 and TRBJ1-5 for the parts outside the CDR3, the full variable domain is GAGVSQSPRYKVAKRGQDVALRCDPISGHVSLFWYQQALGQGPEFLTYFQNEAQLDKSGLPSDRFFAERPEGSVSTLKIQRTQQEDSAVYLCASGKDSPLFNSNQPQHFGDGTRLSIL.

This clone was seen just once. This sequence joins TRBV28 and TRBJ1-3; the D gene is possibly TRBD1 (5 bases). Trimming left V 2 bases short and J 8 bases short, with 10 bases between. The CDR3 loop spans 13 amino acids. In germline, CDR1 is MDHEN, CDR2 SYDVKM. The CDR3 DNA reads TGTGCCAGCAGTTTAAGGGGTTCATACACCATATATTTT. It is translated as CASSLRGSYTIYF.

V is TRBV27 and J is TRBJ2-3; 8 bases are shared with TRBD2. This CDR3 region has 16 residues. Germline CDR1 is MNHEY and CDR2 is SMNVEV (reference sequence). V shed 3 bases and J 2 bases; nucleotides not matched to a gene: 7. The CDR3 DNA reads as TGTGCCAGCAGTTTCCCCAGCGGGGGCCTCACAGATACGCAGTATTTT. Its translation: CASSFPSGGLTDTQYF.

The V gene is TRBV2, the J gene TRBJ1-4, with TRBD1 matching over 9 bases. Germline-derived CDR1 and CDR2 are SNHLY and FYNNEI. The CDR3 loop spans 14 amino acids. With V trimmed by 7 bases and J by 8 bases, 8 bases remained unmatched. CDR3 protein: CASMGQGGGEKLFF. Here the CDR3 DNA reads TGTGCCAGCATGGGACAGGGAGGTGGAGAAAAACTGTTTTTT.

The chain uses TRBV4-3 and TRBJ1-5, with D hard to call. Trimming removed 2 bases from V and 0 bases from J, with 2 bases in between. In germline, CDR1 is LGHNA, CDR2 YSLEER. This CDR3 contains 13 residues. The DNA for the CDR3 is TGCGCCAGCAGCCAATCTAGCAATCAGCCCCAGCATTTT. Protein sequence: CASSQSSNQPQHF.

V usage is TRBV5-6 and J usage is TRBJ2-5; D not certain. The CDR3 is made up of 13 amino acids. The V end lost 1 base, the J end lost 5 bases, and 9 bases lay between the germline ends. Germline CDR1 and CDR2: SGHDT and YYEEEE. CDR3 bases: TGTGCCAGCAGCTTGATTCTGGGGGAGACCCAGTACTTC. This codes for CASSLILGETQYF.

This clone was picked up one time. V gene TRBV10-3 combines with J gene TRBJ1-1; tentatively, D is TRBD1 (5 bases). Germline CDR1 reads ENHRY; CDR2 reads SYGVKD. This CDR3 spans 16 amino acids. V lost 4 bases, J lost 5 bases, and 20 bases lay in between. The CDR3 region is CAISGGSRGSWTEAFF. In DNA, the CDR3 is TGTGCCATCAGTGGTGGGAGTCGGGGGTCGTGGACTGAAGCTTTCTTT.

In this sample, this clone turned up a few times. The chain uses TRBV19 and TRBJ1-1, with TRBD1 matching 9 bases. The germline CDR1 and CDR2 sequences are LNHDA and SQIVND (reference sequence). The CDR3 spans 14 residues. With V trimmed by 7 bases and J by 4 bases, 7 bases remained unmatched. CDR3 DNA: TGTGCCAGTACCTCTCCGGACAGGGGCACTGAAGCTTTCTTT. As protein: CASTSPDRGTEAFF.

This clone has more than one count but fewer than ten. This sequence joins TRBV7-2 and TRBJ2-3, with 7 bases that match TRBD1. V was clipped by 5 bases and J by 4 bases; unmatched bases: 3. This CDR3 has 13 amino acids. Germline CDR1 SGHTA, CDR2 FQGNSA. CDR3 bases: TGTGCCAGCAGCACAGGGGAGCCAGATACGCAGTATTTT. Translation: CASSTGEPDTQYF.

This clone was found once. The V and J genes are TRBV19 and TRBJ1-5; the D gene is possibly TRBD1 (5 bases). This CDR3 has 17 residues. The ends were cut back, 3 bases at V and 0 bases at J, with 15 bases in the middle. Per germline, CDR1 LNHDA and CDR2 SQIVND (reference sequence). The CDR3 here is CASSMAGTGYSNQPQHF. The CDR3 DNA follows: TGTGCCAGTAGTATGGCAGGGACGGGTTATAGCAATCAGCCCCAGCATTTT.

The chain couples TRBV7-9 to TRBJ1-2; D is ambiguous. Trimming left V 5 bases short and J 5 bases short, with 12 bases between. Germline V gives CDR1 SEHNR, CDR2 FQNEAQ (reference sequence). There are 13 residues in the CDR3. The CDR3 reads CASSTETVYGYTF. For the CDR3, the DNA is TGTGCCAGCAGCACAGAGACGGTTTATGGCTACACCTTC.

The V call is TRBV2, the J call TRBJ2-5; 8 bases match TRBD2. V shed 3 bases, J shed 4 bases, and the junction held 4 bases outside the gene matches. The germline V gene encodes CDR1 SNHLY and CDR2 FYNNEI. There are 14 residues in the CDR3. As DNA, the CDR3 is TGTGCCAGCAGTGACGGACTAGCCGCAGAGACCCAGTACTTC. Translated: CASSDGLAAETQYF.

The V call is TRBV29-1, the J call TRBJ1-1, with D maybe TRBD1 (6 bases). Trimming shortened V by 0 bases and J by 1 base, and 9 bases separated the two germline ends. This CDR3 contains 14 residues. CDR1 is SQVTM and CDR2 is ANQGSEA in the germline V gene. The CDR3 sequence: CSVEEAGANTEAFF. For the CDR3, the DNA is TGCAGCGTTGAAGAAGCGGGGGCGAACACTGAAGCTTTCTTT.

The rearrangement uses TRBV6-6 and TRBJ1-1, with TRBD1 as a possible D gene (5 bases). This CDR3 has 16 amino acids. Deletions cut 0 bases from V and 5 bases from J, with 16 bases between. Germline V gene data show CDR1 as MNHNY and CDR2 as SVGAGI (reference sequence). The CDR3, as DNA: TGTGCCAGCAGTTACTCGGGACCGGGGATGGGAACTGAAGCTTTCTTT. Residues: CASSYSGPGMGTEAFF.

The V gene is TRBV15, the J gene TRBJ2-2; perhaps D is TRBD1 or TRBD2 (6 bases each). The germline gives CDR1 LNHNV, CDR2 YYDKDF (reference sequence). V was shortened by 8 bases and J by 2 bases, with 12 bases between the two germline ends. The CDR3 is 14 residues long. CDR3 sequence reads: CATRRGTNTGELFF. The CDR3 bases are TGTGCCACCCGCCGGGGGACAAACACCGGGGAGCTGTTTTTT.

This chain joins TRBV6-5 and TRBJ2-2; unclear D gene. The CDR3 loop spans 13 amino acids. Germline CDR1 is MNHEY and CDR2 is SVGAGI. V lost 7 bases to trimming and J lost 3 bases, with 9 bases between them. The CDR3 DNA is TGTGCCAGCAACCCGAGTTACACCGGGGAGCTGTTTTTT. Its protein product is CASNPSYTGELFF.

The chain employs TRBV4-3 and TRBJ2-1; D might be TRBD1 (5 bases). V lost 0 bases and J lost 2, with 8 bases in between. Germline CDR1 reads LGHNA; CDR2 reads YSLEER. This CDR3 is built from 15 residues. The CDR3 reads CASSQEQGTYNEQFF. CDR3 DNA: TGCGCCAGCAGCCAAGAGCAGGGAACCTACAATGAGCAGTTCTTC.

This sequence joins TRBV18 and TRBJ2-2; the D gene is possibly TRBD1 (6 bases). There are 15 residues in the CDR3. With 6 bases removed from V and 3 bases from J, the gap between germline ends came to 14 bases. Per germline, CDR1 KGHSH and CDR2 LQKENI. This CDR3 reads CASSRAAGDTGELFF. The CDR3 region has the DNA TGTGCCAGCTCCCGGGCGGCAGGGGACACCGGGGAGCTGTTTTTT.